Below, one TCR beta chain is given with its context. The tumor samples were collected prior to definitive surgery or chemotherapy. This sample is part of a study of high-grade serous ovarian cancer treatment subgroups. Here immunoSEQ multiplex PCR was the method, and the copy in TCRdb shows in-frame clones only, minus some. The sample includes some 28,000 clones, around four fifths seen only once; the top ten take 2.1%. The length of the CDR3 is 14 residues. The germline V and J ends were trimmed by 1 base and 5 bases, with 15 bases remaining between them. CDR1 and CDR2 from the germline V gene are GTSNPN and SVGIG (reference sequence).

V usage is TRBV30 and J usage is TRBJ2-7; D not resolved. This receptor was obtained from a human donor with high-grade serous ovarian cancer. Sequenced input: tumor tissue. CDR3 bases: TGTGCCTGGAGTGCCCTTCTCCTCGACGACGAGCAGTACTTC. Protein: CAWSALLLDDEQYF. Looking up the rest from reference TRBV30 and TRBJ2-7 gives the full variable domain: SQTIHQWPATLVQPVGSPLSLECTVEGTSNPNLYWYRQAAGRGLQLLFYSVGIGQISSEVPQNLSASRPQDRQFILSSKKLLLSDSGFYLCAWSALLLDDEQYFGPGTRLTVT.